The 25 T cell receptor beta chains in this list originate from one sample, sequenced in a study of blood T cell repertoires in COVID-19. This table comes from immunoSEQ multiplex PCR, and its TCRdb copy is limited to in-frame clones, with some not included. Among more than 150,000 clones listed, about four fifths were seen once. Sequencing was performed on peripheral blood. These receptors came from a woman older than 75 with COVID-19, enrolled during active disease.

V is TRBV5-4 and J is TRBJ2-7; 8 bases match TRBD2. Germline V CDR1 and CDR2: SGHNT, YYREEE (reference sequence). The CDR3 sequence is 17 residues long. Trimming cost V 0 bases and J 0 bases; bases outside gene matches: 8. DNA for the CDR3: TGTGCCAGCAGCTTGGGGGGAGCGGGAGCTCCCTCCTACGAGCAGTACTTC. Amino acids: CASSLGGAGAPSYEQYF.

This chain uses TRBV7-9 with TRBJ1-1; possible D gene TRBD1, 5 bases. Deletions cut 2 bases from V and 1 base from J, with 11 bases between. The CDR3 consists of 15 residues. Germline-derived CDR1 and CDR2 are SEHNR and FQNEAQ (reference sequence). CDR3 loop: CASSLLVRANTEAFF. CDR3 DNA: TGTGCCAGCAGCTTACTGGTCAGGGCGAACACTGAAGCTTTCTTT.

The chain uses TRBV6-6 and TRBJ1-1; 8 bases agree with TRBD1. This CDR3 contains 12 residues. Germline V gene data show CDR1 as MNHNY and CDR2 as SVGAGI (reference sequence). Trimming took 7 bases from V and 3 from J; bases not matched to a gene: 1. The chain's CDR3 is CASKDRDTEAFF. CDR3 bases: TGTGCCAGCAAGGACAGGGACACTGAAGCTTTCTTT.

This chain uses TRBV5-4 with TRBJ2-5; 7 positions agree with TRBD2. This CDR3 is 15 amino acids long. Germline CDR1 is SGHNT and CDR2 is YYREEE (reference sequence). V was clipped by 4 bases and J by 5 bases; unmatched bases: 11. The chain's CDR3 is CASSDPKRGGETQYF. CDR3 DNA sequence: TGTGCCAGCAGCGACCCGAAAAGGGGAGGGGAGACCCAGTACTTC.

The chain has TRBV10-3 and TRBJ2-7; the match to TRBD2 covers 7 bases. This CDR3 contains 14 residues. CDR1 and CDR2 (germline): ENHRY, SYGVKD. After removal of 0 bases from V and 5 bases from J, the junction contained 4 bases not matched to a gene. The CDR3 DNA follows: TGTGCCATCAGTGAGTCCCGGCGGGGGAACGAGCAGTACTTC. Encoded protein: CAISESRRGNEQYF.

This chain links TRBV7-9 with TRBJ1-1; D is perhaps TRBD1 (6 bases). This CDR3 has 13 residues. The germline V and J ends were trimmed by 0 bases and 8 bases, with 10 bases remaining between them. Germline lookup yields CDR1 SEHNR and CDR2 FQNEAQ (reference sequence). The CDR3 loop is CASSLAGQSEAFF. The DNA for the CDR3 is TGTGCCAGCAGCTTAGCAGGACAGTCCGAAGCTTTCTTT.

This clone was found a few times. The rearrangement links TRBV5-4 to TRBJ2-7; maybe TRBD2 (6 bases). This CDR3 is built from 14 residues. V shed 4 bases and J shed 3 bases, with 14 bases lying between them. Germline V gives CDR1 SGHNT, CDR2 YYREEE (reference sequence). The CDR3 bases are TGTGCCAGCAGCCCGGGGGTCGGGATCTACGAGCAGTACTTC. This sequence encodes CASSPGVGIYEQYF.

This chain uses TRBV6-5 with TRBJ2-3; D is perhaps TRBD2 (5 bases). The CDR3 runs to 12 residues. Looked up from germline, CDR1 is MNHEY and CDR2 is SVGAGI. Trimming removed 2 bases at V and 6 bases at J, with 6 bases between. Written as DNA, the CDR3 is TGTGCCAGCAGTTACCCGGGGGATACGCAGTATTTT. Its protein is CASSYPGDTQYF.

This clone was detected only once. This chain joins TRBV11-3 and TRBJ2-5; 8 nucleotides match TRBD1. CDR1 is SGHNT, CDR2 YENEEA, per germline. V lost 1 base and J lost 4; bases outside the gene matches: 8. The CDR3 runs 16 residues. The CDR3 nucleotides are TGTGCCAGCAGCTTAGGAGGTGGACAGGGAGGAGAGACCCAGTACTTC. This codes for CASSLGGGQGGETQYF.

The chain combines TRBV7-3 with TRBJ2-1; TRBD2 agrees at 8 bases. Germline-derived CDR1 and CDR2 are SGHTA and FQGTGA. CDR3 size: 15 residues. V was pared by 1 base and J by 6 bases, with 5 bases of the junction left unmatched. CDR3 residues: CASSLSGGLSNEQFF. The DNA for the CDR3 is TGTGCCAGCAGCTTAAGCGGGGGGCTATCCAATGAGCAGTTCTTC.

The chain combines TRBV5-5 with TRBJ2-2, with TRBD1 matching 10 bases. V shed 0 bases, J shed 0 bases, and the junction held 8 bases outside the gene matches. The CDR3 has 19 residues. Germline-derived CDR1 and CDR2 are SGHKS and YYEKEE (reference sequence). CDR3 bases: TGTGCCAGCAGCTTGGCAAGGACAGGGGGTCCAACGAACACCGGGGAGCTGTTTTTT. Translating it yields CASSLARTGGPTNTGELFF.

This clone has a single count. As DNA, the CDR3 is TGTGCCAGCTCACCACCACTAGCGGGGGGGCGCGAGCAGTTCTTC. Translation gives CASSPPLAGGREQFF. The chain is built from TRBV18 and TRBJ2-1; 13 nucleotides match TRBD2. CDR1 KGHSH and CDR2 LQKENI come from the germline V gene. V shed 0 bases and J 10 bases; nucleotides not matched to a gene: 3. The CDR3 has 15 residues.

The chain carries TRBV27 and TRBJ2-7; 9 bases are shared with TRBD2. Germline V lookup: CDR1 MNHEY, CDR2 SMNVEV (reference sequence). The CDR3 covers 15 residues. J gave up 0 bases and V 3 bases, and 3 bases lay outside the gene matches. The CDR3 loop reads CASSLLAGSSYEQYF. The CDR3 bases are TGTGCCAGCAGTTTGCTAGCGGGGAGCTCCTACGAGCAGTACTTC.

J is TRBJ2-1 and V is TRBV11-1; 7 bases line up with TRBD1. CDR3 length: 15 residues. V dropped 1 base and J dropped 3; count of bases not matched to a gene: 3. Germline CDR1 SGHAT, CDR2 FQDESV (reference sequence). In nucleotides, the CDR3 is TGTGCCAGCAGCTTAGAAGCAGGGGGCTACAATGAGCAGTTCTTC. It translates to CASSLEAGGYNEQFF.

V is TRBV19 and J is TRBJ1-2; perhaps TRBD1 as D (5 bases). Germline V gene sequence: CDR1 LNHDA, CDR2 SQIVND (reference sequence). Trimming left V 7 bases short and J 8 bases short, with 23 bases between. CDR3 length: 15 residues. CDR3 amino acids: CASTRRRAGRSGYTF. DNA for the CDR3: TGTGCCAGTACTAGGCGAAGGGCAGGGCGATCCGGCTACACCTTC.

The rearrangement uses TRBV11-2 and TRBJ2-1; 7 bases match TRBD2. The germline V gene has CDR1 SGHAT and CDR2 FQNNGV. CDR3 length: 15 residues. Losses at the gene ends were 6 bases for V and 4 bases for J; bases not matched to a gene: 9. CDR3 sequence: CASSLGPSGYNEQFF. CDR3 coding DNA: TGTGCCAGCAGTCTAGGCCCTAGCGGATACAATGAGCAGTTCTTC.

The CDR3 reads CASSPPQANTEAFF. The CDR3 DNA follows: TGTGCCAGCTCACCCCCACAGGCGAACACTGAAGCTTTCTTT. V gene TRBV18 combines with J gene TRBJ1-1; a possible D gene is TRBD1 (5 bases). V dropped 3 bases and J dropped 1 base, with 9 bases sitting between them. The CDR3 has 14 residues. In germline, CDR1 is KGHSH, CDR2 LQKENI.

The genes are TRBV7-9 and TRBJ1-4, with a weak D call TRBD1 (6 bases). V lost 1 base to trimming and J lost 10 bases, with 13 bases between them. CDR1 is SEHNR and CDR2 is FQNEAQ in the germline V gene (reference sequence). There are 14 residues in the CDR3. CDR3 loop: CASSLGVGQLKLFF. The CDR3 nucleotides read TGTGCCAGCAGCTTAGGCGTAGGACAGTTAAAACTGTTTTTT.

The chain links TRBV5-1 to TRBJ2-1; 7 bases match TRBD1. This CDR3 spans 14 amino acids. V trimming: 0 bases; J trimming: 4 bases; junction bases outside the gene matches: 1. Germline V gene lookup returns CDR1 SGHRS and CDR2 YFSETQ. This chain's CDR3 is CASSLGQGYNEQFF. The CDR3 DNA reads TGCGCCAGCAGCTTGGGACAGGGTTACAATGAGCAGTTCTTC. The full variable domain, in which reference TRBV5-1 and TRBJ2-1 provide the parts outside the CDR3, is KAGVTQTPRYLIKTRGQQVTLSCSPISGHRSVSWYQQTPGQGLQFLFEYFSETQRNKGNFPGRFSGRQFSNSRSEMNVSTLELGDSALYLCASSLGQGYNEQFFGPGTRLTVL.

This clone was seen once. V gene TRBV9 combines with J gene TRBJ2-2, with D maybe TRBD1 (6 bases). The CDR3 is 15 amino acids. Trimming removed 0 bases from V and 7 bases from J, with 13 bases in between. The germline gives CDR1 SGDLS, CDR2 YYNGEE. The CDR3 coding sequence is TGTGCCAGCAGCGTAGGGACAGAGTCCGACGGGGAGCTGTTTTTT. Residues: CASSVGTESDGELFF.

V usage is TRBV27 and J usage is TRBJ1-2; D not certain. Trimming stripped 5 bases from V and 4 bases from J, with 14 bases between. This CDR3 comprises 14 residues. Per the germline V gene, CDR1 is MNHEY and CDR2 is SMNVEV (reference sequence). CDR3 region: CASSPRNRVYGYTF. CDR3 nucleotides: TGTGCCAGCAGTCCACGCAATCGGGTCTATGGCTACACCTTC.

This chain connects TRBV15 to TRBJ1-3, with 8 bases lining up with TRBD1. V shed 7 bases and J 5 bases; nucleotides not matched to a gene: 10. In germline, CDR1 is LNHNV, CDR2 YYDKDF (reference sequence). This CDR3 spans 15 amino acids. The CDR3 nucleotides are TGTGCCACCATGTTTGCAGGGGGCGCCCGAAACACCATATATTTT. Translation: CATMFAGGARNTIYF.

The chain recombines TRBV3-1 (or the pseudogene TRBV3-2) with TRBJ2-5; D not certain. Trimming cost V 0 bases and J 9 bases, with 23 bases left between them. Germline V gene data show CDR1 as LGHDT and CDR2 as YNNKEL (reference sequence). The CDR3 is 17 residues long. The DNA for the CDR3 is TGTGCCAGCAGCCAAGAGCCCCCGACGGTGGGTACCCAGGCCCAGTACTTC. It encodes CASSQEPPTVGTQAQYF.

CDR3 coding DNA: TGTGCCAGCAGCCTGGGACAGGGGCTCTCCTACGAGCAGTACTTC. This translates into CASSLGQGLSYEQYF. The gene calls are TRBV6-6 and TRBJ2-7; 10 nucleotides align to TRBD1. Germline CDR1 is MNHNY and CDR2 is SVGAGI (reference sequence). The trim removed 6 bases at V and 0 bases at J, leaving 5 bases unmatched. This CDR3 is 15 amino acids long.

The rearrangement joins TRBV5-1 to TRBJ1-3, with D possibly being TRBD1 (5 bases). Trimming pared 0 bases from V and 2 bases from J, leaving 9 bases between. This CDR3 is built from 15 residues. The germline gives CDR1 SGHRS, CDR2 YFSETQ. For the CDR3, the DNA is TGCGCCAGCAGCTTGGGAACAGGACCTGGAAACACCATATATTTT. Its translation: CASSLGTGPGNTIYF.